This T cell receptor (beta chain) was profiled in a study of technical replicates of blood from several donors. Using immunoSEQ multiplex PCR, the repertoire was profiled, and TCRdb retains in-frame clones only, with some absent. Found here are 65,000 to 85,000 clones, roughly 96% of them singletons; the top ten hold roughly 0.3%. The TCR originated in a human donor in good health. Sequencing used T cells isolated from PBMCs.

The CDR3 DNA reads as TGTGCCAGCAGTGGACAGTCCTACAATGAGCAGTTCTTC. Protein: CASSGQSYNEQFF. The V and J genes are TRBV25-1 and TRBJ2-1; the D gene is possibly TRBD1 (5 bases). The length of the CDR3 is 13 residues. In germline, CDR1 is MGHDK, CDR2 SYGVNS. V was cut by 4 bases and J by 1 base, with 5 bases left in between. Complete variable domain (other parts from reference TRBV25-1 and TRBJ2-1): EADIYQTPRYLVIGTGKKITLECSQTMGHDKMYWYQQDPGMELHLIHYSYGVNSTEKGDLSSESTVSRIRTEHFPLTLESARPSHTSQYLCASSGQSYNEQFFGPGTRLTVL.